This T cell receptor beta chain is from a study of CD8+CD57+ T cells in acquired aplastic anemia. Study details: Sorted CD4+ and CD8+ cells gave an average of 3.2 ug of DNA. About 11 million reads, on average, were obtained for CD4+ cells from healthy donors.

Germline assignment: CDR1 SNHLY and CDR2 FYNNEI. The CDR3 totals 10 residues. The V end lost 6 bases, the J end lost 7 bases, and 7 bases lay between the germline ends. General observations from the study: Patients and controls were found to share more than 25 CD8+ CDR3 sequences.

TCR beta VDJ and CDR3 profiles were obtained from a genomic DNA template. TCRdb called the reads again in MiXCR, with one record for every CDR3 protein. The table includes tens of thousands of distinct CDR3 sequences, 76% detected once. This clonotype is classed as large. Its antigen is still unknown. The specimen sequenced was sorted CD4+, CD8+, or CD8+CD57+ T cells (not recorded which) from PBMCs. The sequence derives from a human donor in good health, serving as a control. The chain employs TRBV2 and TRBJ2-7; D call uncertain. The CDR3 nucleotides are TGTGCCAGCAGCCTGAATGAGCAGTACTTC. As protein: CASSLNEQYF.